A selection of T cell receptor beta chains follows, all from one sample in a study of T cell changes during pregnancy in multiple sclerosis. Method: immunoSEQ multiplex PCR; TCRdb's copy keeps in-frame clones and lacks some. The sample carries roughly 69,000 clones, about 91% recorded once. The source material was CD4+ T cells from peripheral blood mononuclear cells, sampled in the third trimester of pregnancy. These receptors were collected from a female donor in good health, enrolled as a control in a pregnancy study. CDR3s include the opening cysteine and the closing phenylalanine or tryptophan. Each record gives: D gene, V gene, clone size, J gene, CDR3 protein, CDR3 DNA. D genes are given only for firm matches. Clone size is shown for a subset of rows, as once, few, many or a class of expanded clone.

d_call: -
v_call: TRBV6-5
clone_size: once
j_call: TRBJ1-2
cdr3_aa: CASNRLGDYGYTF
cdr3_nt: TGTGCCAGCAATCGTTTGGGCGACTATGGCTACACCTTC

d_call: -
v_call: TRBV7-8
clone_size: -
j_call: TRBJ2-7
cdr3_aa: CASSLPAGTYEQYF
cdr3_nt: TGTGCCAGCAGCTTACCAGCGGGTACCTACGAGCAGTACTTC

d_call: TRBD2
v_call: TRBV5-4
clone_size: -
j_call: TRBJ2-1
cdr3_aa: CASSFSGGSYNEQFF
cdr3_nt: TGTGCCAGCAGCTTTAGCGGGGGTTCCTACAATGAGCAGTTCTTC

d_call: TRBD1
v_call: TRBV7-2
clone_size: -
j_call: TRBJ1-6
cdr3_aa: CASSFEGAVSPLHF
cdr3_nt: TGTGCCAGCAGCTTCGAGGGGGCAGTTTCACCCCTCCACTTT

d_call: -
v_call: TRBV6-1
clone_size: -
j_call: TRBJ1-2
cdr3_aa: CASSVGANYGYTF
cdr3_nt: TGTGCCAGCAGTGTGGGAGCTAACTATGGCTACACCTTC

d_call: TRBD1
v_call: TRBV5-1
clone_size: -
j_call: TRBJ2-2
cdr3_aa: CASLGDSNTGELFF
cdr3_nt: TGCGCCAGCCTGGGGGACAGTAACACCGGGGAGCTGTTTTTT

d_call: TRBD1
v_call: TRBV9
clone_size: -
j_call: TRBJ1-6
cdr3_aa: CASSVEPGTGWGLNNSPLHF
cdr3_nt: TGTGCCAGCAGCGTAGAGCCCGGGACAGGGTGGGGCCTCAATAATTCACCCCTCCACTTT

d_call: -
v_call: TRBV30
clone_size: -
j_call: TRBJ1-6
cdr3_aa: CAWSQGTWRNSPLHF
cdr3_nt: TGTGCCTGGAGTCAGGGTACGTGGCGTAATTCACCCCTCCACTTT

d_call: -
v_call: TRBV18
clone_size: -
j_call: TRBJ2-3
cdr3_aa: CASSPRTSTDTQYF
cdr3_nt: TGTGCCAGCTCACCAAGGACTAGCACAGATACGCAGTATTTT

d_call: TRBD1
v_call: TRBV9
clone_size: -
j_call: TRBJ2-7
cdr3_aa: CASSVKPWDRHYEQYF
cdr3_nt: TGTGCCAGCAGCGTAAAACCTTGGGACAGGCACTACGAGCAGTACTTC

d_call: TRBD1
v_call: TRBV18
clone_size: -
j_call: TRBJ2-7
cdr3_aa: CASSPGTGWGNEQYF
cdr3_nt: TGTGCCAGCTCACCAGGGACAGGGTGGGGGAACGAGCAGTACTTC

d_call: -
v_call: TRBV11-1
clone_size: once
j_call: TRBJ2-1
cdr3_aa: CASSSKTSNRVNEQFF
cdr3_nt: TGTGCCAGCAGCTCAAAAACTAGCAATCGGGTCAATGAGCAGTTCTTC

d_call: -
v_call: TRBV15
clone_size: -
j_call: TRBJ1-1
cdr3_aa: CATSSTRSPEAFF
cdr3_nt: TGTGCCACCAGCTCAACTCGGAGTCCTGAAGCTTTCTTT

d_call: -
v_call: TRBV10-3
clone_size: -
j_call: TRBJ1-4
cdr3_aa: CAITDNRDEKLFF
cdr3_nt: TGTGCCATCACCGACAACAGGGATGAAAAACTGTTTTTT

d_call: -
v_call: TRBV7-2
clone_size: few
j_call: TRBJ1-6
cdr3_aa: CASSLVGAHSPLHF
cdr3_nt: TGTGCCAGCAGCTTAGTGGGGGCACATTCACCCCTCCACTTT

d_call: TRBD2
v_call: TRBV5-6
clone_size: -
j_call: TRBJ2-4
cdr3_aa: CARRVCRLAGGVAKNIQYF
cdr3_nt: TGTGCCCGTCGTGTTTGTCGACTAGCGGGGGGAGTAGCCAAAAACATTCAGTACTTC

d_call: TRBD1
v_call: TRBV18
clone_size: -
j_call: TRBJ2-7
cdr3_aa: CASTGESYEQYF
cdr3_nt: TGTGCCAGCACAGGGGAGTCCTACGAGCAGTACTTC

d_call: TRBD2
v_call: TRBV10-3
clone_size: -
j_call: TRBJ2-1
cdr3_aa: CAISSSGGAAYNEQFF
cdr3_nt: TGTGCCATCAGTTCTAGCGGGGGGGCCGCCTACAATGAGCAGTTCTTC

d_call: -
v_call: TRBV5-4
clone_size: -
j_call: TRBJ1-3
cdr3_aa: CASSFNTVPSGNTIYF
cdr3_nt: TGTGCCAGCAGCTTTAATACAGTCCCCTCTGGAAACACCATATATTTT

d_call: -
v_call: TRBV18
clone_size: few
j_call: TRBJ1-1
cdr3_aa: CASSPSAEENTEAFF
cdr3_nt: TGTGCCAGCTCACCTTCAGCGGAGGAAAACACTGAAGCTTTCTTT

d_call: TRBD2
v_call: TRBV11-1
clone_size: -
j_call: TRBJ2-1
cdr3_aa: CASSTTSGGSLNEQFF
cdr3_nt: TGTGCCAGCAGCACAACTAGCGGGGGGTCGCTCAATGAGCAGTTCTTC

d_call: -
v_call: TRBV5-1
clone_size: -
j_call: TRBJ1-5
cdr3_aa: CASSLGTSQGNQPQHF
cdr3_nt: TGCGCCAGCAGCTTGGGGACAAGCCAGGGCAATCAGCCCCAGCATTTT

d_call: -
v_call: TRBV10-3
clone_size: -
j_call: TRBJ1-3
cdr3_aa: CASSGSGNTIYF
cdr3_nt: TGTGCCAGCTCCGGCTCTGGAAACACCATATATTTT

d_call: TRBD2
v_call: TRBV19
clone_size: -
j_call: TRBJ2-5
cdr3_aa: CASSPSASGGPYQETQYF
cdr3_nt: TGTGCCAGTAGCCCATCGGCTAGCGGGGGGCCGTACCAAGAGACCCAGTACTTC

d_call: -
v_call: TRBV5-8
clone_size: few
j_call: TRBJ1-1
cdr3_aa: CASTVFLNTEAFF
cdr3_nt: TGTGCCAGCACCGTCTTTTTGAACACTGAAGCTTTCTTT

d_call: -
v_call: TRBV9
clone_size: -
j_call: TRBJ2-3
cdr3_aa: CASSVAGGSTDTQYF
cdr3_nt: TGTGCCAGCAGCGTAGCCGGAGGGAGCACAGATACGCAGTATTTT

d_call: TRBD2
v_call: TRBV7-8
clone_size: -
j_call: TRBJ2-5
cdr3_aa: CASSFGGEETQYF
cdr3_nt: TGTGCCAGCAGCTTTGGGGGGGAAGAGACCCAGTACTTC

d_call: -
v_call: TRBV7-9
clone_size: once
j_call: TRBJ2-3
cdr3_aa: CASSRTREVTDTQYF
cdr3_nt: TGTGCCAGCAGCCGAACTAGGGAAGTCACAGATACGCAGTATTTT

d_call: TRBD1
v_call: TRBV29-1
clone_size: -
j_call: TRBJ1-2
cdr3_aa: CSVGQGDNYGYTF
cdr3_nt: TGCAGCGTTGGACAGGGAGATAACTATGGCTACACCTTC

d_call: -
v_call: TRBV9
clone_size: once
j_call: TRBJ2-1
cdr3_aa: CASSVGSSGLAQFF
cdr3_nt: TGTGCCAGCAGCGTAGGATCCTCGGGGTTGGCGCAGTTCTTC

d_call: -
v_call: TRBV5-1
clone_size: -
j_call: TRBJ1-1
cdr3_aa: CASSAETAPISEAFF
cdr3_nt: TGCGCCAGCAGCGCCGAGACAGCTCCTATATCTGAAGCTTTCTTT

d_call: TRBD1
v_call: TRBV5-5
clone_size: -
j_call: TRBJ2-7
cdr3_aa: CASSGPGTGIYEQYF
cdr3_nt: TGTGCCAGCAGCGGTCCCGGGACAGGGATATACGAGCAGTACTTC

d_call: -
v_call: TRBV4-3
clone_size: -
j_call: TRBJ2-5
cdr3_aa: CASSQDLSQSGTQYF
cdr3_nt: TGCGCCAGCAGCCAAGATCTTTCGCAATCGGGGACCCAGTACTTC

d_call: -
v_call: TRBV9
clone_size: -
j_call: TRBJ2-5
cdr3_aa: CASSVGRGELQETQYF
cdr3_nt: TGTGCCAGCAGCGTAGGGCGGGGAGAGTTACAAGAGACCCAGTACTTC

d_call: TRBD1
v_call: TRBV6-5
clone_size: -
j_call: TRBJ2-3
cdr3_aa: CASNRDRNTDTQYF
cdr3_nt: TGTGCCAGCAACAGGGACAGGAACACAGATACGCAGTATTTT

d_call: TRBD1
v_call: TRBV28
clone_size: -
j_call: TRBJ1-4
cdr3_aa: CASSAPFRQGRLNGGEKLFF
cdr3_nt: TGTGCCAGCAGTGCCCCTTTCCGACAGGGTCGTCTGAATGGGGGAGAAAAACTGTTTTTT

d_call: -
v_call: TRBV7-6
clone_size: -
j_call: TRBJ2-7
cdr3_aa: CASSVTGFEQYF
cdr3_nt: TGTGCCAGCAGCGTCACAGGGTTTGAGCAGTACTTC

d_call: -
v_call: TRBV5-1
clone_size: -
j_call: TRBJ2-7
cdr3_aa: CASSLALTGAADEQYF
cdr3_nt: TGCGCCAGCAGCTTGGCATTAACAGGCGCCGCAGACGAGCAGTACTTC

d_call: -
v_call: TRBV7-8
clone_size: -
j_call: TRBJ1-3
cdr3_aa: CASSLGAEGQVAGNTIYF
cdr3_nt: TGTGCCAGCAGCCTAGGAGCGGAGGGGCAAGTGGCTGGAAACACCATATATTTT

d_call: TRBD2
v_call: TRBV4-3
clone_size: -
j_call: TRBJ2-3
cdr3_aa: CASSHLTGGGSTDTQYF
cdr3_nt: TGCGCCAGCAGCCACCTAACTGGCGGGGGTAGCACAGATACGCAGTATTTT

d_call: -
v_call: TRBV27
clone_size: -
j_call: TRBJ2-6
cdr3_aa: CATYPGGTAYSGANVLTF
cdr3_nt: TGTGCCACCTACCCTGGGGGGACAGCCTATTCTGGGGCCAACGTCCTGACTTTC

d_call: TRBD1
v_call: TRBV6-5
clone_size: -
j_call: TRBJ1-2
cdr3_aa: CASSSGTGGFYGYTF
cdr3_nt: TGTGCCAGCAGTTCCGGGACAGGGGGCTTCTATGGCTACACCTTC

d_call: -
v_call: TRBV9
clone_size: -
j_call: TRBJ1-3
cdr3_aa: CASSVELDRRSGNTIYF
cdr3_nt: TGTGCCAGCAGCGTAGAGTTAGACAGGCGCTCTGGAAACACCATATATTTT

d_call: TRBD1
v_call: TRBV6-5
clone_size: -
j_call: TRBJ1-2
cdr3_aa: CASGNRGYGYTF
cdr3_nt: TGTGCCAGCGGGAACAGGGGATATGGCTACACCTTC

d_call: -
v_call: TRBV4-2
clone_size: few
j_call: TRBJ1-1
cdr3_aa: CASSQGAGRGNTEAFF
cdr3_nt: TGTGCCAGCAGCCAAGGGGCAGGGAGGGGGAACACTGAAGCTTTCTTT

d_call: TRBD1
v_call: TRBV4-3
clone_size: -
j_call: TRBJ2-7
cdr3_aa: CASSRTGAGSYEQYF
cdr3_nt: TGCGCCAGCAGCCGTACAGGGGCCGGCTCCTACGAGCAGTACTTC

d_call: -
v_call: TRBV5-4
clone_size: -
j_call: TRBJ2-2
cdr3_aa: CASSFGTMNTGELFF
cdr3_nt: TGTGCCAGCAGCTTTGGGACAATGAACACCGGGGAGCTGTTTTTT

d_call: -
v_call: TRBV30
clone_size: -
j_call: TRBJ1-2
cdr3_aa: CAWSVRRGSHSNYGYTF
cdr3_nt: TGTGCCTGGAGTGTACGTCGGGGGAGTCATTCTAACTATGGCTACACCTTC

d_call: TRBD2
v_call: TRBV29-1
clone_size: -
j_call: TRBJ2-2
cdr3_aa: CSVARGGSPGELFF
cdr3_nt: TGCAGCGTTGCCCGGGGGGGTAGTCCCGGGGAGCTGTTTTTT

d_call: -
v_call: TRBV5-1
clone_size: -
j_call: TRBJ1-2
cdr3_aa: CASSLSGGYATF
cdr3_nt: TGCGCCAGCAGCTTGTCGGGGGGTTACGCCACCTTC

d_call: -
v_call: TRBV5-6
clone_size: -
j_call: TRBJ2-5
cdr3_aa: CASSPDRQETQYF
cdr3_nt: TGTGCCAGCAGCCCTGACAGGCAAGAGACCCAGTACTTC

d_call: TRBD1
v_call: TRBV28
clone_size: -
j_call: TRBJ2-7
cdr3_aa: CASRETVTGGEQYF
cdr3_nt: TGTGCCAGCCGCGAAACCGTAACAGGGGGCGAGCAGTACTTC

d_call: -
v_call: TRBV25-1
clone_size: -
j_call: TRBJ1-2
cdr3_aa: CASSDRGDGYTF
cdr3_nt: TGTGCCAGCAGTGACCGGGGGGACGGCTACACCTTC